These 30 T cell receptor beta chains were all obtained from the same sample, sequenced in a study of T cells in Graves' hyperthyroidism and ophthalmopathy. RNA transcripts gave rise to amplified TCR beta CDR3 regions. The TCR CDR3 first-round RT-PCR relied on the HTBI primer set. TCRdb recomputed calls from the multiplex PCR reads with MiXCR, one row per CDR3 protein. This table has some 350,000 distinct CDR3 sequences, 25% appearing once. What was sequenced was blood. These receptors came from a man in his fifties or sixties with Graves' hyperthyroidism.

This clonotype was detected only a few times. V and J are TRBV12-3 or TRBV12-4 and TRBJ2-7; D may be TRBD2 (5 bases). There are 15 residues in the CDR3. Trimming cost V 1 base and J 2 bases, with 12 bases left between them. CDR3 loop: CASSLGAGRAYEQYF. CDR3 DNA sequence: TGTGCCAGCAGTTTAGGGGCCGGGCGGGCCTACGAGCAGTACTTC.

The chain joins TRBV20-1 to TRBJ1-2; unclear D gene. V was trimmed by 0 bases and J by 4 bases, leaving 21 bases between them. Germline lookup yields CDR1 DFQATT and CDR2 SNEGSKA (reference sequence). The CDR3 runs to 17 residues. The DNA for the CDR3 is TGCAGTGCTAGAGATCCGGCAGTATATAACGGCCCCTATGGCTACACCTTC. It codes for CSARDPAVYNGPYGYTF.

This clonotype was observed at least ten times. The chain links TRBV28 to TRBJ1-1; no reliable D call. V lost 6 bases to trimming and J lost 5 bases, with 16 bases between them. The germline V gene has CDR1 MDHEN and CDR2 SYDVKM. The CDR3 loop spans 14 amino acids. The CDR3 here is CASSPMLGWTEAFF. CDR3 sequence (DNA): TGTGCCAGCAGCCCTATGTTAGGGTGGACTGAAGCTTTCTTT.

Concerning this clonotype itself: This CDR3 is missing its conserved last phenylalanine or tryptophan, likely due to a read error. V gene TRBV7-2 combines with J gene TRBJ2-7, with 10 bases fitting TRBD2. Germline CDR1 and CDR2: SGHTA and FQGNSA. The CDR3 has 15 residues. V trimming: 5 bases; J trimming: 0 bases; junction bases outside the gene matches: 4. The CDR3 bases are TGTGCCAGCAGCCGCCTAGCGGGGGTCTCCTACGAGCAGTACCTC. It encodes CASSRLAGVSYEQYL.

This clonotype was observed a few times. The chain uses TRBV7-3 and TRBJ2-5; TRBD2 matches at 9 bases. V lost 1 base and J lost 3; bases outside the gene matches: 3. The CDR3 is 15 residues long. In germline, CDR1 is SGHTA, CDR2 FQGTGA. CDR3 region: CASSLMAGGEETQYF. CDR3 DNA: TGTGCCAGCAGCTTAATGGCGGGAGGGGAAGAGACCCAGTACTTC.

Only a few counts were recorded for this clonotype. V usage is TRBV5-4 and J usage is TRBJ2-1; D not resolved. The CDR3 spans 13 residues. CDR1 is SGHNT and CDR2 is YYREEE in the germline V gene (reference sequence). V gave up 0 bases and J gave up 9 bases, with 10 bases separating them. The CDR3 protein is CASSLAGLGEQFF. In DNA, the CDR3 is TGTGCCAGCAGCTTGGCGGGCCTCGGTGAGCAGTTCTTC.

As concerns this clonotype: A much larger clone is a single base away; this may be a read error. The rearrangement joins TRBV7-2 to TRBJ2-1, with D perhaps TRBD2 (6 bases). The length of the CDR3 is 11 residues. CDR1 SGHTA and CDR2 FQGNSA come from the germline V gene. CDR3 coding DNA: TGTGCCAGCAGTAGGGACTTTGAGCGGTTCTTC. The encoded protein is CASSRDFERFF.

This clonotype was detected many times. This rearrangement joins TRBV28 to TRBJ1-2, with a tentative D call TRBD1 (6 bases). V lost 2 bases and J lost 4, with 11 bases in between. Germline lookup yields CDR1 MDHEN and CDR2 SYDVKM. This CDR3 has 14 residues. CDR3 in DNA: TGTGCCAGCAGTTTACCAGGACAGAGCTATGGCTACACCTTC. This sequence encodes CASSLPGQSYGYTF.

This clonotype has only one observation. A much larger clone lies one base from this, so it may be a read error. The chain carries TRBV15 and TRBJ2-7, with a tentative D call TRBD1 (7 bases). The CDR3 contains 14 residues. V was trimmed by 2 bases and J by 9 bases, leaving 17 bases between them. Germline-derived CDR1 and CDR2 are LNHNV and YYDKDF (reference sequence). The CDR3 reads CATSRNRGQGGQYF. CDR3 coding DNA: TGTGCCACCAGCAGAAACAGGGGTCAGGGGGGGCAGTACTTC.

This rearrangement joins TRBV7-9 to TRBJ2-7, with D hard to call. The CDR3 is made up of 16 amino acids. The V end lost 4 bases, the J end lost 0 bases, and 16 bases lay between the germline ends. Germline CDR1 reads SEHNR; CDR2 reads FQNEAQ (reference sequence). CDR3: CASSSSEQQNSYEQYF. In nucleotides, the CDR3 is TGTGCCAGCAGCTCCTCCGAGCAACAGAACTCCTACGAGCAGTACTTC.

The table lists this clonotype with a few counts. V gene TRBV5-1 combines with J gene TRBJ1-1; D remains ambiguous. From germline, CDR1 is SGHRS and CDR2 YFSETQ. The CDR3 is 13 amino acids. Trimming stripped 2 bases from V and 4 bases from J, with 9 bases between. CDR3 sequence (DNA): TGCGCCAGCAGCTTAATCTCGGGCACTGAAGCTTTCTTT. It translates to CASSLISGTEAFF.

This clonotype has only a few counts. V gene TRBV5-1 combines with J gene TRBJ2-3; D is perhaps TRBD1 or TRBD2 (5 bases each). Germline V gives CDR1 SGHRS, CDR2 YFSETQ. V was pared by 0 bases and J by 3 bases, with 17 bases between. The length of the CDR3 is 17 residues. This CDR3 is CASSLALGDARTDTQYF. In DNA, the CDR3 is TGCGCCAGCAGCTTGGCGTTGGGGGACGCGAGAACAGATACGCAGTATTTT.

This rearrangement joins TRBV11-2 to TRBJ2-7; 9 bases line up with TRBD2. The V and J ends lost 5 bases and 6 bases, in that order; junction bases with no gene match: 8. The CDR3 consists of 14 residues. CDR1 and CDR2 from the germline V gene are SGHAT and FQNNGV. DNA of the CDR3: TGTGCCAGCAGCCCGGTAGCGGGAGAAGGCGAGCAGTACTTC. Amino acid sequence: CASSPVAGEGEQYF. Filled out from reference TRBV11-2 and TRBJ2-7, the complete variable domain reads EAGVAQSPRYKIIEKRQSVAFWCNPISGHATLYWYQQILGQGPKLLIQFQNNGVVDDSQLPKDRFSAERLKGVDSTLKIQPAKLEDSAVYLCASSPVAGEGEQYFGPGTRLTVT.

This chain links TRBV3-1 with TRBJ2-3; 11 bases are a match to TRBD2. The CDR3 covers 17 residues. V was clipped by 3 bases and J by 2 bases; unmatched bases: 7. Per germline, CDR1 LGHDT and CDR2 YNNKEL (reference sequence). CDR3: CASSHAGLAVNTDTQYF. CDR3 DNA: TGTGCCAGCAGCCACGCGGGACTAGCGGTAAACACAGATACGCAGTATTTT.

This clonotype showed up many times. The rearrangement uses TRBV28 and TRBJ2-5; D is possibly TRBD1 or TRBD2 (6 bases each). This CDR3 contains 15 residues. Between the trimmed V and J ends, which lost 2 bases and 4 bases, there was a span of 14 bases. The V gene's germline CDR1 is MDHEN and CDR2 SYDVKM. The CDR3 nucleotides are TGTGCCAGCAGTTTAAGCTACGGGGGCGGAGAGACCCAGTACTTC. As protein: CASSLSYGGGETQYF.

This clonotype was seen ten or more times. The V and J genes are TRBV20-1 and TRBJ1-1; 10 bases match TRBD1. Germline CDR1 reads DFQATT; CDR2 reads SNEGSKA (reference sequence). The J segment lost 7 bases and the V segment lost 6 bases, leaving 8 bases of the junction unmatched. The CDR3 has 13 amino acids. This CDR3 is CSAETGGAVEAFF. CDR3 DNA: TGCAGTGCGGAGACAGGGGGCGCGGTTGAAGCTTTCTTT.

This clonotype has at least ten counts. V and J are TRBV2 and TRBJ2-7; possible D gene TRBD1, 5 bases. This CDR3 comprises 11 residues. Trimming left V 10 bases short and J 1 base short, with 8 bases between. CDR1 is SNHLY, CDR2 FYNNEI, per germline. The CDR3 DNA follows: TGTGCCACCCGACAGTCCTACGAGCAGTACTTC. This translates into CATRQSYEQYF. The complete variable domain, with remaining parts taken from reference TRBV2 and TRBJ2-7, reads EPEVTQTPSHQVTQMGQEVILRCVPISNHLYFYWYRQILGQKVEFLVSFYNNEISEKSEIFDDQFSVERPDGSNFTLKIRSTKLEDSAMYFCATRQSYEQYFGPGTRLTVT.

CDR3: CATSSRGFNTGELFF. In DNA form, the CDR3 reads TGTGCCACCAGCAGCAGGGGTTTTAACACCGGGGAGCTGTTTTTT. J is TRBJ2-2 and V is TRBV15, with D possibly TRBD1 on 6 matching bases. The CDR3 sequence is 15 residues long. The germline V gene has CDR1 LNHNV and CDR2 YYDKDF (reference sequence). Deletions cut 3 bases from V and 2 bases from J, with 10 bases between.

This clonotype was counted ten times or more. The chain carries TRBV28 and TRBJ2-2; D call uncertain. The CDR3 loop spans 14 amino acids. Germline loops: CDR1 MDHEN, CDR2 SYDVKM. V was trimmed by 3 bases and J by 0 bases, leaving 5 bases between them. The CDR3 is CASSLHPNTGELFF. The CDR3 DNA reads as TGTGCCAGCAGTTTGCATCCGAACACCGGGGAGCTGTTTTTT.

In its sample, this clonotype was seen many times. The J gene is TRBJ2-3, the V gene TRBV20-1; maybe TRBD1 (6 bases). CDR3 length: 17 amino acids. Trimming took off 1 base at V and 0 bases at J, with 17 bases between the two ends. Germline CDR1 reads DFQATT; CDR2 reads SNEGSKA (reference sequence). CDR3 loop: CSARVPPGHGSTDTQYF. CDR3 nucleotide sequence: TGCAGTGCTAGAGTCCCCCCGGGACATGGTAGCACAGATACGCAGTATTTT.

This clonotype was counted at least ten times. CDR3 bases: TGTGCCAGCAGCACCGGGAGGCGGGGGTATGGCTACACCTTC. Translation: CASSTGRRGYGYTF. J is TRBJ1-2 and V is TRBV12-3 or TRBV12-4, with D perhaps TRBD1 (5 bases). The CDR3 is 14 amino acids. V lost 6 bases and J lost 5, with 16 bases in between.

There are a few counts of this clonotype. This chain uses TRBV19 with TRBJ2-3, with a weak D call TRBD2 (6 bases). Germline loops: CDR1 LNHDA, CDR2 SQIVND (reference sequence). This CDR3 contains 14 residues. V lost 1 base and J 2 bases, leaving 7 bases between the germline ends. CDR3 region: CASSIAGATDTQYF. The CDR3 region has the DNA TGTGCCAGTAGTATAGCGGGAGCCACAGATACGCAGTATTTT.

This clonotype was observed a handful of times. The chain is built from TRBV4-2 and TRBJ2-5, with a possible D match to TRBD2 (6 bases). V was shortened by 0 bases and J by 3 bases, with 11 bases between the two germline ends. Looked up from germline, CDR1 is LGHNA and CDR2 is YNFKEQ. The CDR3 extends over 15 amino acids. As DNA, the CDR3 is TGTGCCAGCAGCCAAGATTGGACGGGAGAAGAGACCCAGTACTTC. This encodes CASSQDWTGEETQYF.

The chain uses TRBV27 and TRBJ2-1, with a possible D match to TRBD2 (6 bases). Germline CDR1 and CDR2: MNHEY and SMNVEV (reference sequence). The CDR3 is 17 amino acids. V lost 4 bases and J lost 1, with 17 bases in between. The CDR3 spells CASSSTTSGFSYNEQFF. The CDR3, as DNA: TGTGCCAGCAGTTCTACTACGAGCGGGTTTTCCTACAATGAGCAGTTCTTC.

The rearrangement joins TRBV7-6 to TRBJ2-1, with D perhaps assigned TRBD1 or TRBD2 (7 bases each). V gave up 1 base and J gave up 8 bases, with 15 bases separating them. CDR1 and CDR2 (germline): SGHVS, FNYEAQ. CDR3 length: 15 amino acids. The CDR3 DNA is TGTGCCAGCAGCTTAGTAGGGGGCGGGGGCGATGAGCAGTTCTTC. Its protein product is CASSLVGGGGDEQFF.

This rearrangement joins TRBV18 to TRBJ1-1; no clear D gene. The CDR3 contains 15 residues. The V gene's germline CDR1 is KGHSH and CDR2 LQKENI. Trimming left V 8 bases short and J 6 bases short, with 22 bases between. The CDR3 DNA reads as TGTGCCAGCCATGCCAACCGGGGTGTGGGTGCTGAAGCTTTCTTT. This translates into CASHANRGVGAEAFF.

The V gene is TRBV20-1, the J gene TRBJ1-6; tentatively, D is TRBD1 (5 bases). The CDR3 is made up of 15 amino acids. The V gene's germline CDR1 is DFQATT and CDR2 SNEGSKA (reference sequence). V lost 0 bases and J 7 bases, leaving 13 bases between the germline ends. CDR3 region: CSARELGTENSPLHF. The CDR3 DNA reads as TGCAGTGCTAGAGAACTCGGGACGGAGAATTCACCCCTCCACTTT.

Worth noting for this clonotype: Given a much more abundant clone one base away, this may be a read error. The chain joins TRBV2 to TRBJ2-3, with unresolved D. The CDR3 sequence is 13 residues long. Germline CDR1 and CDR2: SNHLY and FYNNEI. The CDR3 is CANSEVGADTQYF. CDR3 coding DNA: TGTGCCAACAGTGAAGTTGGAGCAGATACGCAGTATTTT.

This clonotype was observed a handful of times. This sequence joins TRBV20-1 and TRBJ2-3; 8 nucleotides align to TRBD2. The CDR3 contains 16 residues. CDR1 and CDR2 from the germline V gene are DFQATT and SNEGSKA (reference sequence). Germline trimming cut 0 bases from V and 9 bases from J; bases unmatched to any gene: 14. CDR3 sequence: CSARDVREARLRTQYF. For the CDR3, the DNA is TGCAGTGCTAGAGATGTGCGGGAGGCTCGGTTGAGGACGCAGTATTTT.

This clonotype was recorded a few times. This chain joins TRBV4-1 and TRBJ1-1, with D unresolved. The CDR3 runs to 14 residues. CDR1 is MGHRA and CDR2 is YSYEKL in the germline V gene. V lost 4 bases and J lost 4, with 13 bases in between. The CDR3 loop is CASSPGSRTTEAFF. CDR3 sequence (DNA): TGCGCCAGCAGCCCGGGATCACGGACCACTGAAGCTTTCTTT.